These 29 T cell receptor beta chains were all obtained from the same sample, sequenced in a study of T cell responses to AZD1222 COVID-19 vaccine. Sequenced by immunoSEQ multiplex PCR; TCRdb stores in-frame clones only, minus some. The table records roughly 120,000 clones, around 88% of them present only once. The sequences come from peripheral blood, collected 28 days after the second AZD1222 dose. Receptors originate from an adult who received the AZD1222 COVID-19 vaccine.

The chain employs TRBV11-3 and TRBJ2-1; D not resolved. The CDR3 has 13 residues. Germline V lookup: CDR1 SGHNT, CDR2 YENEEA. Trimming pared 3 bases from V and 6 bases from J, leaving 9 bases between. The CDR3 DNA reads as TGTGCCAGCAGCTTTGTACCAAGCAATGAGCAGTTCTTC. Its translation is CASSFVPSNEQFF. The full variable domain, with the rest looked up from reference TRBV11-3 and TRBJ2-1, is EAGVVQSPRYKIIEKKQPVAFWCNPISGHNTLYWYLQNLGQGPELLIRYENEEAVDDSQLPKDRFSAERLKGVDSTLKIQPAELGDSAVYLCASSFVPSNEQFFGPGTRLTVL.

The chain links TRBV7-9 to TRBJ2-5; D remains unclear. The germline V gene encodes CDR1 SEHNR and CDR2 FQNEAQ (reference sequence). The ends were cut back, 5 bases at V and 2 bases at J, with 9 bases in the middle. This CDR3 is 13 amino acids long. The CDR3 DNA reads as TGTGCCAGCAGCCCCAAACAGCAAGAGACCCAGTACTTC. Its translation: CASSPKQQETQYF.

The rearrangement uses TRBV7-3 and TRBJ2-2, with 10 bases lining up with TRBD1. The CDR3 runs 16 residues. Germline CDR1 is SGHTA and CDR2 is FQGTGA. V was pared by 2 bases and J by 7 bases, with 7 bases of the junction left unmatched. CDR3 loop: CASSLAPGQGFGELFF. The DNA of the CDR3 is TGTGCCAGCAGCTTAGCGCCGGGACAGGGGTTCGGGGAGCTGTTTTTT.

The V call is TRBV6-5, the J call TRBJ1-2, with TRBD1 identical over 8 bases. The CDR3 loop spans 15 amino acids. Germline assignment: CDR1 MNHEY and CDR2 SVGAGI. With V trimmed by 7 bases and J by 11 bases, 18 bases remained unmatched. The CDR3 DNA reads as TGTGCCAGCAACTCTGAAATCGACAGGGGAGGAAGTTACACCTTC. This translates into CASNSEIDRGGSYTF.

The chain uses TRBV25-1 and TRBJ1-2; no clear D. Germline-derived CDR1 and CDR2 are MGHDK and SYGVNS. The V gene lost 2 bases and the J gene lost 0 bases, with 10 bases spanning the gap. This CDR3 has 15 amino acids. The CDR3 DNA follows: TGTGCCAGCAGTGAAAGTGGGTCTTCTAACTATGGCTACACCTTC. Residues: CASSESGSSNYGYTF.

The rearrangement joins TRBV27 to TRBJ2-6; D perhaps matches TRBD1 (5 bases). CDR1 MNHEY and CDR2 SMNVEV come from the germline V gene (reference sequence). V lost 3 bases and J lost 2, with 8 bases in between. The CDR3 has 15 residues. CDR3 residues: CASSLLGAGANVLTF. CDR3 nucleotides: TGTGCCAGCAGTTTGTTAGGGGCTGGGGCCAACGTCCTGACTTTC.

This clone was seen more than once but under ten times. This chain connects TRBV7-2 to TRBJ2-7; perhaps D is TRBD1 or TRBD2 (5 bases each). Germline CDR1 and CDR2: SGHTA and FQGNSA. Trimming took 5 bases from V and 7 from J, leaving 12 bases between them. The CDR3 loop spans 12 amino acids. In nucleotides, the CDR3 is TGTGCCAGCAGCCTGAGTTGGGGGGAGCAGTACTTC. It specifies CASSLSWGEQYF. The whole variable domain, remainder taken from reference TRBV7-2 and TRBJ2-7, is GAGVSQSPSNKVTEKGKDVELRCDPISGHTALYWYRQSLGQGLEFLIYFQGNSAPDKSGLPSDRFSAERTGGSVSTLTIQRTQQEDSAVYLCASSLSWGEQYFGPGTRLTVT.

In this sample, this clone turned up a few times. V and J are TRBV5-1 and TRBJ2-5, with D possibly called TRBD1 or TRBD2 (5 bases each). Germline-derived CDR1 and CDR2 are SGHRS and YFSETQ. The V gene lost 0 bases and the J gene lost 5 bases, with 14 bases spanning the gap. The CDR3 covers 15 residues. The CDR3 loop is CASSLAPGLGETQYF. In DNA, the CDR3 is TGCGCCAGCAGCTTGGCCCCGGGGCTCGGGGAGACCCAGTACTTC.

As concerns this clone: The junction shows a germline mismatch at one end, possibly a read error. The chain carries TRBV7-9 and TRBJ2-1; no reliable D call. The CDR3 covers 11 residues. In germline, CDR1 is SEHNR, CDR2 FQNEAQ (reference sequence). CDR3 protein: CASSSFNEQFF. CDR3 coding DNA: TGTGCCAGCAGCTCCTTCAATGAGCAGTTCTTC. Filled out from reference TRBV7-9 and TRBJ2-1, the complete variable domain reads DTGVSQNPRHKITKRGQNVTFRCDPISEHNRLYWYRQTLGQGPEFLTYFQNEAQLEKSRLLSDRFSAERPKGSFSTLEIQRTEQGDSAMYLCASSSFNEQFFGPGTRLTVL.

This sequence joins TRBV3-1 (or the pseudogene TRBV3-2) and TRBJ2-3; the match to TRBD2 covers 9 bases. The CDR3 consists of 17 residues. The germline V gene encodes CDR1 LGHDT and CDR2 YNNKEL (reference sequence). Trimming took 4 bases from V and 0 from J; bases not matched to a gene: 8. The CDR3 loop is CASSLGSGGTSTDTQYF. CDR3 coding DNA: TGTGCCAGCAGCCTAGGGAGCGGGGGGACTAGCACAGATACGCAGTATTTT.

The chain recombines TRBV6-2 or TRBV6-3 with TRBJ1-1, with unresolved D. Trimming left V 5 bases short and J 0 bases short, with 7 bases between. This CDR3 has 13 amino acids. Germline V gene data show CDR1 as MNHEY and CDR2 as SVGEGT. CDR3 nucleotides: TGTGCCAGCAGTAACGAGTTGAACACTGAAGCTTTCTTT. Translated, it gives CASSNELNTEAFF.

The chain links TRBV6-5 to TRBJ2-5; tentatively, D is TRBD1 (6 bases). The CDR3 sequence is 13 residues long. The germline V and J ends were trimmed by 4 bases and 2 bases, with 8 bases remaining between them. Per the germline V gene, CDR1 is MNHEY and CDR2 is SVGAGI. DNA of the CDR3: TGTGCCAGCAGTTTTGGGACACAAGAGACCCAGTACTTC. Its translation is CASSFGTQETQYF.

The CDR3 coding sequence is TGTGCCAGCCGGGGCTGGATTCGCCCTGAAGCTTTCTTT. This sequence encodes CASRGWIRPEAFF. The rearrangement uses TRBV2 and TRBJ1-1; a possible D gene is TRBD1 (5 bases). Germline CDR1 reads SNHLY; CDR2 reads FYNNEI. V was shortened by 8 bases and J by 6 bases, with 16 bases between the two germline ends. The CDR3 spans 13 residues.

This rearrangement joins TRBV7-2 to TRBJ1-1; D perhaps matches TRBD1 (5 bases). The V and J ends lost 0 bases and 11 bases respectively, with 13 bases between them. This CDR3 contains 13 residues. From germline, CDR1 is SGHTA and CDR2 FQGNSA. This CDR3 reads CASSLATRVVAFF. In DNA, the CDR3 is TGTGCCAGCAGCTTAGCGACCAGGGTTGTGGCTTTCTTT.

V gene TRBV7-2 combines with J gene TRBJ1-2; TRBD1 agrees at 8 bases. This CDR3 contains 13 residues. V shed 5 bases, J shed 4 bases, and the junction held 3 bases outside the gene matches. Germline CDR1 reads SGHTA; CDR2 reads FQGNSA. The CDR3 nucleotides are TGTGCCAGCAGCCCAGGGGGCTCCTATGGCTACACCTTC. Translation: CASSPGGSYGYTF.

The J gene is TRBJ1-5, the V gene TRBV19; D is uncertain. Germline V lookup: CDR1 LNHDA, CDR2 SQIVND (reference sequence). V was trimmed by 4 bases and J by 0 bases, leaving 7 bases between them. This CDR3 spans 14 amino acids. As DNA, the CDR3 is TGTGCCAGTAGTACCTTACTTAGCAATCAGCCCCAGCATTTT. It translates to CASSTLLSNQPQHF.

The chain is built from TRBV6-2 or TRBV6-3 and TRBJ1-4, with no clear D. The CDR3 is 14 residues long. Trimming removed 5 bases at V and 0 bases at J, with 7 bases between. Germline assignment: CDR1 MNHEY and CDR2 SVGEGT. CDR3 bases: TGTGCCAGCAGTGGGGAACCAACTAATGAAAAACTGTTTTTT. Translation: CASSGEPTNEKLFF.

This clone was recorded only once. The rearrangement joins TRBV18 to TRBJ1-1, with D uncertain. Trimming removed 8 bases at V and 1 base at J, with 11 bases between. This CDR3 spans 13 amino acids. Per the germline V gene, CDR1 is KGHSH and CDR2 is LQKENI. The DNA for the CDR3 is TGTGCCAGCCGTTTGGGAGGGAACACTGAAGCTTTCTTT. It encodes CASRLGGNTEAFF.

V gene TRBV2 combines with J gene TRBJ1-3; D is unresolved. There are 12 residues in the CDR3. Germline V gene data show CDR1 as SNHLY and CDR2 as FYNNEI. V was shortened by 8 bases and J by 1 base, with 6 bases between the two germline ends. CDR3 sequence (DNA): TGTGCCAGCCGGGAGTCTGGAAACACCATATATTTT. Residues: CASRESGNTIYF.

The chain employs TRBV6-5 and TRBJ2-5, with D unclear. The CDR3 has 13 amino acids. V lost 0 bases, J lost 4 bases, and 6 bases lay in between. CDR1 MNHEY and CDR2 SVGAGI come from the germline V gene. CDR3 protein: CASSYSRRETQYF. For the CDR3, the DNA is TGTGCCAGCAGTTACTCCAGGAGAGAGACCCAGTACTTC.

The CDR3 nucleotides read TGTGCCAGCAGTAGATCAGGACGGGGGAACACTGAAGCTTTCTTT. Its protein product is CASSRSGRGNTEAFF. This chain joins TRBV6-5 and TRBJ1-1; D remains unclear. Trimming removed 5 bases from V and 1 base from J, with 14 bases in between. The germline V gene has CDR1 MNHEY and CDR2 SVGAGI. This CDR3 is built from 15 residues.

In this sample, this clone turned up a few times. Sequence at one end of the junction differs from germline and may be a read error. The chain carries TRBV6-5 and TRBJ1-4, with D possibly being TRBD1 (5 bases). This CDR3 spans 15 amino acids. CDR1 is MNHEY, CDR2 SVGAGI, per germline. The CDR3 is CASNYPGRSNEKLFF. The CDR3 region has the DNA TGTGCCAGCAATTACCCGGGACGGTCTAATGAAAAACTGTTTTTT.

This rearrangement joins TRBV9 to TRBJ1-2; a weak D match, TRBD1 (6 bases). CDR1 is SGDLS, CDR2 YYNGEE, per germline. The V end was cut by 0 bases, the J end by 5 bases, with 14 bases between. This CDR3 comprises 15 residues. This chain's CDR3 is CASSVEVGAEYGYTF. CDR3 nucleotides: TGTGCCAGCAGCGTAGAGGTGGGGGCAGAGTATGGCTACACCTTC.

The genes are TRBV27 and TRBJ2-1, with TRBD2 identical over 9 bases. CDR1 and CDR2 from the germline V gene are MNHEY and SMNVEV (reference sequence). The V segment lost 4 bases and the J segment 4 bases; nucleotides outside the gene matches: 11. The CDR3 loop spans 17 amino acids. The CDR3 here is CASSSYAGGPYYNEQFF. For the CDR3, the DNA is TGTGCCAGCAGTTCTTATGCGGGGGGGCCGTATTACAATGAGCAGTTCTTC.

The chain couples TRBV21-1 to TRBJ2-3; the table names TRBD2, a call not compared with the DNA. TRBV21-1 is a known pseudogene. CDR3 length: 17 residues. The CDR3 spells CASSNRPWDSYTDTQYF. The CDR3 DNA sequence: TGTGCCAGCAGCAATCGTCCGTGGGACTCCTACACAGATACGCAGTATTTT.

This clone has only one observation. This sequence joins TRBV29-1 and TRBJ2-3; no clear D gene. The CDR3 is 9 residues long. V lost 6 bases to trimming and J lost 4 bases, with 2 bases between them. The V gene's germline CDR1 is SQVTM and CDR2 ANQGSEA. CDR3 loop: CSVSDTQYF. CDR3 nucleotides: TGCAGCGTCTCAGATACGCAGTATTTT.

This clone has just a few counts. V is TRBV3-1 (or the pseudogene TRBV3-2) and J is TRBJ1-2; TRBD1 agrees at 7 bases. This CDR3 is 15 amino acids long. Germline V gene sequence: CDR1 LGHDT, CDR2 YNNKEL (reference sequence). The V and J ends lost 1 base and 4 bases, in that order; junction bases with no gene match: 6. The CDR3 coding sequence is TGTGCCAGCAGCCAAGCTAAATGGGACAGCTATGGCTACACCTTC. Amino acids: CASSQAKWDSYGYTF.

The chain is built from TRBV11-2 and TRBJ2-7; D is possibly TRBD1 (6 bases). CDR1 is SGHAT and CDR2 is FQNNGV in the germline V gene. Deletions cut 2 bases from V and 4 bases from J, with 12 bases between. CDR3 length: 14 residues. The CDR3 spells CASSLKTGPYEQYF. The CDR3 coding sequence is TGTGCCAGCAGCTTAAAGACAGGACCTTACGAGCAGTACTTC.

The rearrangement joins TRBV14 to TRBJ1-6; D remains ambiguous. V was trimmed by 0 bases and J by 7 bases, leaving 10 bases between them. The CDR3 spans 15 residues. Germline V lookup: CDR1 SGHDN, CDR2 FVKESK. For the CDR3, the DNA is TGTGCCAGCAGCCAAGATCTTGGGGTCAATTCACCCCTCCACTTT. It codes for CASSQDLGVNSPLHF.